Below, 17 T cell receptor beta chains from the same sample are listed, as sequenced in a study of T cells expressing NK-cell markers (TCRdb year 2020). The method behind the library was 5' RACE. The run used an Illumina HiSeq 2000. TCRdb reprocessed the reads and provides one entry for every CDR3 protein sequence; no DNA is given. The sample table gives 350,000 to 500,000 distinct CDR3 sequences. The top ten hold 6% to 9.5% of the sample. Sequenced sample: blood T cells: a sorted CD56 or NKG2C T cell subset, CD4+ or CD8+ T cells, or bulk PBMC T cells (not recorded which). All receptors come from a woman between 18 and 75 years old in good health.

The chain carries TRBV19 and TRBJ1-2. Germline V gives CDR1 LNHDA, CDR2 SQIVND (reference sequence). CDR3 length: 13 residues. CDR3 region: CASSMSKDYGYTF.

The J gene is TRBJ2-1, the V gene TRBV20-1; TCRdb returns TRBD2, unconfirmable since there is no DNA. The germline V gene encodes CDR1 DFQATT and CDR2 SNEGSKA (reference sequence). The CDR3 contains 13 residues. The chain's CDR3 is CSARALVGNEQFF.

The rearrangement links TRBV28 to TRBJ2-7; the TCRdb call, TRBD2, lacks DNA for checking. The CDR3 sequence is 16 residues long. In germline, CDR1 is MDHEN, CDR2 SYDVKM. The CDR3 is CASTQGSGGIYYEQYF.

This rearrangement joins TRBV20-1 to TRBJ2-4; TCRdb picks TRBD1, but there is no DNA to check that call. The CDR3 length is 15 residues. Germline V gene data show CDR1 as DFQATT and CDR2 as SNEGSKA (reference sequence). CDR3 sequence: CSARRFGTGVYIQYF.

The CDR3 protein is CSATDRDRSYNSPLHF. The chain carries TRBV20-1 and TRBJ1-6; TCRdb proposes TRBD1, but this gene call is untestable without DNA. The CDR3 length is 16 residues. The V gene's germline CDR1 is DFQATT and CDR2 SNEGSKA (reference sequence).

This chain links TRBV4-2 with TRBJ1-5. Germline CDR1 reads LGHNA; CDR2 reads YNFKEQ. The CDR3 is 15 amino acids. The chain's CDR3 is CASSQEGSVYQPQHF.

The rearrangement links TRBV7-3 to TRBJ2-2. Per germline, CDR1 SGHTA and CDR2 FQGTGA. The CDR3 length is 14 residues. Here the CDR3 reads CASSLALTTGELFF.

The gene calls are TRBV19 and TRBJ1-1; the D gene TCRdb calls, TRBD1, cannot be checked with no DNA. This CDR3 has 13 residues. The V gene's germline CDR1 is LNHDA and CDR2 SQIVND (reference sequence). The chain's CDR3 is CASLGQKNTEAFF.

This rearrangement joins TRBV7-3 to TRBJ2-3; the TRBD2 assignment by TCRdb is unverifiable without DNA. The CDR3 extends over 14 amino acids. CDR1 is SGHTA and CDR2 is FQGTGA in the germline V gene. CDR3 protein: CASSLTASGSTQYF.

The chain recombines TRBV6-5 with TRBJ2-3; with no DNA, the TCRdb D assignment of TRBD2 cannot be verified. This CDR3 spans 17 amino acids. Germline CDR1 and CDR2: MNHEY and SVGAGI. The CDR3 loop is CASSSPQRAGVPDTQYF.

The rearrangement links TRBV30 to TRBJ1-1. The CDR3 consists of 13 residues. Looked up from germline, CDR1 is GTSNPN and CDR2 is SVGIG (reference sequence). Here the CDR3 reads CAWTVQGNTEAFF.

The chain links TRBV20-1 to TRBJ2-1; TCRdb calls TRBD2, which cannot be checked without DNA. The CDR3 length is 14 residues. In germline, CDR1 is DFQATT, CDR2 SNEGSKA (reference sequence). The CDR3 protein is CSAGLAGQYNEQFF.

The rearrangement uses TRBV29-1 and TRBJ2-1; TCRdb outputs TRBD1, but without DNA this stays unchecked. The CDR3 covers 14 residues. The V gene's germline CDR1 is SQVTM and CDR2 ANQGSEA. The CDR3 here is CSVAGQGTYNEQFF.

V and J are TRBV7-6 and TRBJ2-1. Germline-derived CDR1 and CDR2 are SGHVS and FNYEAQ. The CDR3 covers 16 residues. CDR3 region: CASSPHGGSSYNEQFF.

This chain connects TRBV12-3 or TRBV12-4 to TRBJ1-4; as DNA is missing, the TRBD1 call by TCRdb cannot be tested. This CDR3 has 15 residues. The CDR3: CASCPRGATNEKLFF.

V is TRBV10-3 and J is TRBJ1-2. Germline assignment: CDR1 ENHRY and CDR2 SYGVKD. This CDR3 is 14 amino acids long. The CDR3 protein is CAISAGPENYGYTF.

The rearrangement uses TRBV10-3 and TRBJ2-1; TCRdb reports TRBD1, a call that lacks DNA to check it against. The CDR3 length is 17 residues. The germline V gene has CDR1 ENHRY and CDR2 SYGVKD. CDR3: CAIRPAPGQGASDEQFF.